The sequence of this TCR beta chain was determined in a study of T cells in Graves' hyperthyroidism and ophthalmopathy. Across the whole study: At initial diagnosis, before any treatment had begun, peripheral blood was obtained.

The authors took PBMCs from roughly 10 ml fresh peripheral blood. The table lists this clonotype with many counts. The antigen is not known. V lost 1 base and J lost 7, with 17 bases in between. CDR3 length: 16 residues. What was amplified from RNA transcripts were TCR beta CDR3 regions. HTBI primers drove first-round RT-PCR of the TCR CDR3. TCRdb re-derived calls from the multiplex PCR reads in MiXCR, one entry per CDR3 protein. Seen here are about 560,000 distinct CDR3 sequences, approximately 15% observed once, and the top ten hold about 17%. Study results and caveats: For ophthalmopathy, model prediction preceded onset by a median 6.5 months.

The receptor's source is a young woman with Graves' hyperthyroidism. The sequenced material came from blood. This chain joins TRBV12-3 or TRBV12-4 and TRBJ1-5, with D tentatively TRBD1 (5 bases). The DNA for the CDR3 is TGTGCCAGCAGTTTAGGGGGTGGGGGGATTGGCCAGCCCCAGCATTTT. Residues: CASSLGGGGIGQPQHF.